This entry concerns a single T cell receptor (beta chain). Its specificity is unknown. The entry originates in a study of long-term antiretroviral therapy in people with HIV. Study details: Samples collected earliest predate the 2015 immediate-ART recommendation by about a decade. Study-level findings and limits: Repertoires in HIV (unlike those of controls) had narrower CDR3 length ranges. Clones that had undergone expansion before ART dominated the repertoire at all time points. Diversity remained lower than transplant donor controls, even though it increased after ART.

Runs used v3.0 of the immunoSEQ assay and were done at survey level. TCRdb keeps only in-frame clones here, not all; method: immunoSEQ multiplex PCR. The sample has around 21,000 clones; around nine tenths are singletons. The CDR3 loop spans 15 amino acids. Germline V gene lookup returns CDR1 SGHVS and CDR2 FQNEAQ. The V gene end was trimmed by 5 bases and the J gene end by 4 bases; junction bases not matched to a gene: 8. The chain couples TRBV7-8 to TRBJ1-1; the match to TRBD1 covers 9 bases. This sample comprised unsorted PBMCs, obtained 0.2 years before starting antiretroviral therapy. This receptor was identified in a man aged 18 to 30 with HIV. The DNA for the CDR3 is TGTGCCAGCAGCGACCCCGGACAGGGGTCCACTGAAGCTTTCTTT. Protein: CASSDPGQGSTEAFF. Based on the CDR3 plus reference TRBV7-8 and TRBJ1-1, the full variable domain is GAGVSQSPRYKVAKRGQDVALRCDPISGHVSLFWYQQALGQGPEFLTYFQNEAQLDKSGLPSDRFFAERPEGSVSTLKIQRTQQEDSAVYLCASSDPGQGSTEAFFGQGTRLTVV.